These T cell receptor beta chains were read from a single sample in a study of Ad26.COV2.S vaccination and SARS-CoV-2 variants. TCRdb keeps only in-frame clones here, not all; method: immunoSEQ multiplex PCR. Altogether 300,000 to 350,000 clones are present, roughly nine tenths being singletons, with the ten largest covering 6.4%. This material consisted of peripheral blood, taken in a trial of Ad26.COV2.S vaccine versus placebo. The receptor source for this set is a person between 18 and 65 years old who received the Ad26.COV2.S COVID-19 vaccine or a placebo. Both conserved end residues are part of each CDR3. A D gene is named only where the DNA matches it firmly. Rows may omit the clone size; those that give it use once, few, many or a size class.

D,size,V,J,CDR3,DNA
TRBD1,.,TRBV28,TRBJ2-5,CASTRDRVIETQYF,TGTGCCAGCACCAGGGACAGGGTAATAGAGACCCAGTACTTC
.,.,TRBV28,TRBJ2-7,CASSLIVSEQYF,TGTGCCAGCAGTTTAATAGTAAGCGAGCAGTACTTC
.,.,TRBV6-5,TRBJ2-7,CASRADTYEQYF,TGTGCCAGCAGAGCCGACACCTACGAGCAGTACTTC
.,.,TRBV12-3/TRBV12-4,TRBJ2-7,CASSLMASEQYF,TGTGCCAGCAGTTTAATGGCAAGCGAGCAGTACTTC
.,.,TRBV19,TRBJ2-7,CASSIVATSYEQYF,TGTGCCAGTAGTATAGTGGCAACTAGCTACGAGCAGTACTTC
.,.,TRBV9,TRBJ1-2,CASSVVAGGGYTF,TGTGCCAGCAGCGTAGTGGCGGGGGGTGGCTACACCTTC
.,.,TRBV30,TRBJ2-2,CAWAGQLFGELFF,TGTGCCTGGGCGGGACAGCTATTCGGGGAGCTGTTTTTT
TRBD1,.,TRBV6-6,TRBJ1-2,CASTPRDRGDGYTF,TGTGCCAGCACTCCGAGGGACAGGGGTGATGGCTACACCTTC
TRBD1,.,TRBV29-1,TRBJ1-1,CSVKTGVGAFF,TGCAGCGTAAAGACAGGGGTCGGAGCTTTCTTT
TRBD1,.,TRBV13,TRBJ1-5,CASSSSRQGGQPQHF,TGTGCCAGCAGCTCCTCCCGACAGGGCGGTCAGCCCCAGCATTTT
.,.,TRBV29-1,TRBJ2-7,CSVLIGEQYF,TGCAGCGTTTTAATAGGAGAGCAGTACTTC
TRBD1,.,TRBV3-1/TRBV3-2,TRBJ2-5,CASSTTERQGVKTQYF,TGTGCCAGCAGCACGACCGAGCGACAGGGGGTGAAGACCCAGTACTTC
.,once,TRBV6-2/TRBV6-3,TRBJ2-6,CASSYGPRANVLTF,TGTGCCAGCAGTTACGGTCCAAGGGCCAACGTCCTGACTTTC
TRBD1,.,TRBV3-1/TRBV3-2,TRBJ2-2,CASSQESTGHTGELFF,TGTGCCAGCAGCCAAGAATCGACAGGGCACACCGGGGAGCTGTTTTTT
.,.,TRBV15,TRBJ2-6,CATEYAGANVLTF,TGTGCCACCGAGTATGCTGGGGCCAACGTCCTGACTTTC
.,once,TRBV28,TRBJ1-6,CASRVPGANSPLHF,TGTGCCAGCAGGGTCCCAGGGGCGAATTCACCCCTCCACTTT
.,.,TRBV11-1,TRBJ1-3,CASSKGDPGNTIYF,TGTGCCAGCAGCAAGGGGGATCCTGGAAACACCATATATTTT
.,.,TRBV30,TRBJ1-6,CAWGGDNSPLHF,TGTGCCTGGGGAGGGGATAATTCACCCCTCCACTTT
.,.,TRBV18,TRBJ1-1,CASSPDDRLDTEAFF,TGTGCCAGCTCACCGGACGACAGGTTGGACACTGAAGCTTTCTTT
TRBD2,.,TRBV7-2,TRBJ2-2,CASSTSSRVAGLSGELFF,TGTGCCAGCAGCACTTCCTCCAGGGTAGCGGGATTGTCCGGGGAGCTGTTTTTT
TRBD1,.,TRBV6-5,TRBJ2-3,CASTEGTGTDTQYF,TGTGCCAGCACCGAGGGGACAGGCACAGATACGCAGTATTTT
.,.,TRBV4-2,TRBJ1-1,CASSQVLEVNTEAFF,TGTGCCAGCAGCCAAGTTCTGGAAGTAAACACTGAAGCTTTCTTT
TRBD1,.,TRBV5-1,TRBJ2-2,CASSNDRVDGELFF,TGCGCCAGCAGCAACGACAGGGTTGACGGGGAGCTGTTTTTT
TRBD2,.,TRBV14,TRBJ2-7,CASSPTSLAGFPYEQYF,TGTGCCAGCAGCCCTACTTCCTTAGCGGGTTTTCCCTACGAGCAGTACTTC
TRBD1,.,TRBV5-1,TRBJ2-7,CASSSRTGSYEQYF,TGCGCCAGCAGCAGCAGGACAGGGTCCTACGAGCAGTACTTC
.,.,TRBV28,TRBJ1-4,CASWGHNEKLFF,TGTGCCAGCTGGGGACATAATGAAAAACTGTTTTTT
TRBD1,.,TRBV5-6,TRBJ2-2,CASSLGTGGTGELFF,TGTGCCAGCAGCTTGGGGACAGGGGGCACCGGGGAGCTGTTTTTT
.,.,TRBV7-2,TRBJ1-3,CASSLIQANSGNTIYF,TGTGCCAGCAGCTTAATACAGGCCAACTCTGGAAACACCATATATTTT
.,once,TRBV6-6,TRBJ1-2,CASSFREIGYTF,TGTGCCAGCAGTTTTCGGGAAATTGGCTACACCTTC
.,.,TRBV5-1,TRBJ1-1,CASSPRGRNTEAFF,TGCGCCAGCAGCCCCCGAGGGCGTAACACTGAAGCTTTCTTT
TRBD1,.,TRBV4-2,TRBJ1-2,CASSQARDSHHTF,TGTGCCAGCAGCCAAGCCAGGGACAGCCATCACACCTTC
TRBD2,.,TRBV28,TRBJ2-1,CASSLWASGSDEQFF,TGTGCCAGCAGTTTATGGGCTAGCGGGAGTGATGAGCAGTTCTTC
.,.,TRBV9,TRBJ2-5,CASSVEDSEETQYF,TGTGCCAGCAGCGTAGAGGACAGCGAAGAGACCCAGTACTTC
TRBD1,.,TRBV3-1/TRBV3-2,TRBJ2-3,CASSHWTGVTDTQYF,TGTGCCAGCAGCCATTGGACAGGGGTCACAGATACGCAGTATTTT
.,.,TRBV3-1/TRBV3-2,TRBJ2-7,CASSQVPGPYEQYF,TGTGCCAGCAGCCAAGTTCCGGGTCCTTACGAGCAGTACTTC